The rows below give T cell receptor beta chains drawn from one sample of a study of blood T cell repertoires in COVID-19. Sequenced by immunoSEQ multiplex PCR; TCRdb stores in-frame clones only, minus some. This table has about 110,000 clones, 60% to 85% appearing once. The source material was peripheral blood. These receptor sequences come from a woman aged 40 to 50 with acute or convalescent COVID-19. Both conserved end residues are part of each CDR3.

CDR3 length,V gene,J gene,CDR3 protein
19,TRBV4-3,TRBJ2-7,CASSQQIIPGQGASYEQYF
16,TRBV10-2,TRBJ1-3,CASSDPGGSSGNTIYF
11,TRBV20-1,TRBJ1-1,CSARQTGEAFF
14,TRBV24-1,TRBJ1-2,CATSDLGTPYGYTF
14,TRBV9,TRBJ2-7,CASSVGGVSYEQYF
14,TRBV7-2,TRBJ1-1,CASSPTGAHTEAFF
14,TRBV24-1,TRBJ1-2,CATSVPGLSYGYTF
15,TRBV7-2,TRBJ2-7,CASSKRQQESYEQYF
12,TRBV9,TRBJ1-5,CASSVERQPQHF
11,TRBV27,TRBJ2-5,CASSDKRTQYF
16,TRBV27,TRBJ1-1,CASRSIMRRMNTEAFF
16,TRBV7-6,TRBJ2-7,CASSLGSRASSYEQYF
14,TRBV10-3,TRBJ2-5,CAISNGGTGETQYF
15,TRBV19,TRBJ1-1,CASSISNRGTTEAFF
13,TRBV7-2,TRBJ1-1,CASSLQGASEAFF
19,TRBV6-2/TRBV6-3,TRBJ2-2,CASSYTLTSGGLNTGELFF
18,TRBV3-1/TRBV3-2,TRBJ2-6,CASSQEGDRVSGANVLTF
13,TRBV19,TRBJ1-5,CASDLGSNQPQHF
15,TRBV5-1,TRBJ2-1,CASSSGLAADNEQFF
17,TRBV13,TRBJ2-7,CASSQEVGTKGTYEQYF
12,TRBV5-6,TRBJ1-5,CASSLRDQPQHF
16,TRBV6-4,TRBJ2-3,CASSDSGGGETDTQYF